Following are 29 T cell receptor beta chains from one sample sequenced in a study of technical replicates of blood from a handful of donors. Only in-frame clones appear in the TCRdb table, and some are missing; sequencing was by immunoSEQ multiplex PCR. Of about 70,000 clones in the sample, just under 97% were seen once. Sequencing used T cells isolated from PBMCs. The receptors were gathered from a human donor in good health.

This sequence joins TRBV28 and TRBJ2-1; TRBD2 aligns across 13 bases. The CDR3 sequence is 19 residues long. Trimming took 2 bases from V and 0 from J; bases not matched to a gene: 7. From germline, CDR1 is MDHEN and CDR2 SYDVKM. CDR3 region: CASSLPGLAGMSSYNEQFF. As DNA, the CDR3 is TGTGCCAGCAGTTTACCGGGACTAGCGGGGATGAGCTCCTACAATGAGCAGTTCTTC.

This clone was picked up one time. V and J are TRBV5-1 and TRBJ1-4; TRBD1 aligns across 7 bases. V shed 3 bases and J 8 bases; nucleotides not matched to a gene: 1. In germline, CDR1 is SGHRS, CDR2 YFSETQ. The CDR3 totals 12 residues. The CDR3 nucleotides read TGCGCCAGCAGCTGGGACAGAGAAAAACTGTTTTTT. Translation: CASSWDREKLFF.

The chain is built from TRBV6-6 and TRBJ1-2, with D unresolved. The CDR3 contains 14 residues. Germline CDR1 is MNHNY and CDR2 is SVGAGI (reference sequence). With 6 bases removed from V and 4 bases from J, the gap between germline ends came to 15 bases. CDR3 bases: TGTGCCAGCAGCCATACACAGAACCTCTATGGCTACACCTTC. As protein: CASSHTQNLYGYTF.

CDR3 bases: TGCGCCAGCAGCTTGGAGGGGGGACAGAATCAGCCCCAGCATTTT. This gives the protein CASSLEGGQNQPQHF. This chain uses TRBV5-1 with TRBJ1-5, with 7 bases that match TRBD1. V shed 0 bases, J shed 4 bases, and the junction held 4 bases outside the gene matches. Germline CDR1 and CDR2: SGHRS and YFSETQ. The CDR3 has 15 residues. Combining the CDR3 with reference TRBV5-1 and TRBJ1-5 gives the whole variable domain KAGVTQTPRYLIKTRGQQVTLSCSPISGHRSVSWYQQTPGQGLQFLFEYFSETQRNKGNFPGRFSGRQFSNSRSEMNVSTLELGDSALYLCASSLEGGQNQPQHFGDGTRLSIL.

The J gene is TRBJ1-3, the V gene TRBV6-5; no firm D call. V was cut by 0 bases and J by 4 bases, with 10 bases left in between. This CDR3 is 15 amino acids long. Germline V lookup: CDR1 MNHEY, CDR2 SVGAGI. The CDR3 DNA follows: TGTGCCAGCAGTTACTCGGGTGGGAGAGGAAACACCATATATTTT. Amino acids: CASSYSGGRGNTIYF.

The chain recombines TRBV5-1 with TRBJ1-1; D is unresolved. Germline lookup yields CDR1 SGHRS and CDR2 YFSETQ. The CDR3 is 13 amino acids. Between the trimmed V and J ends, which lost 5 bases and 0 bases, there was a span of 8 bases. As DNA, the CDR3 is TGCGCCAGCAGTCGGGTCATGAACACTGAAGCTTTCTTT. The encoded protein is CASSRVMNTEAFF.

This chain uses TRBV11-3 with TRBJ1-1, with 7 bases lining up with TRBD1. The CDR3 is 12 residues long. V lost 5 bases, J lost 12 bases, and 9 bases stayed unmatched. Germline V gene sequence: CDR1 SGHNT, CDR2 YENEEA. CDR3 sequence (DNA): TGTGCCAGCAGCCCGACGACAGGGATAACTTTCTTT. This gives the protein CASSPTTGITFF.

This clone was observed a single time. J is TRBJ2-5 and V is TRBV5-4; D unresolved. This CDR3 has 13 residues. V was cut by 0 bases and J by 5 bases, with 8 bases left in between. Germline lookup yields CDR1 SGHNT and CDR2 YYREEE (reference sequence). CDR3 bases: TGTGCCAGCAGCTTGGTCGAGGAGGAGACCCAGTACTTC. This translates into CASSLVEEETQYF. Using reference TRBV5-4 and TRBJ2-5 for the parts outside the CDR3, the full variable domain is ETGVTQSPTHLIKTRGQQVTLRCSSQSGHNTVSWYQQALGQGPQFIFQYYREEENGRGNFPPRFSGLQFPNYSSELNVNALELDDSALYLCASSLVEEETQYFGPGTRLLVL.

This rearrangement joins TRBV6-1 to TRBJ2-3; D is perhaps TRBD2 (5 bases). With 5 bases removed from V and 1 base from J, the gap between germline ends came to 13 bases. CDR3 length equals 15 residues. Per the germline V gene, CDR1 is MNHNS and CDR2 is SASEGT. The CDR3 nucleotides read TGTGCCAGCAGTAGATCCTTCGGGGGCACAGATACGCAGTATTTT. It is translated as CASSRSFGGTDTQYF.

The chain employs TRBV30 and TRBJ1-6; D is perhaps TRBD1 (5 bases). V lost 5 bases, J lost 0 bases, and 11 bases lay in between. The length of the CDR3 is 15 residues. The germline V gene has CDR1 GTSNPN and CDR2 SVGIG (reference sequence). The CDR3 DNA is TGTGCCTGGCGGGACGGGAGCTCCTATAATTCACCCCTCCACTTT. Encoded protein: CAWRDGSSYNSPLHF. The complete variable domain, with remaining parts taken from reference TRBV30 and TRBJ1-6, reads SQTIHQWPATLVQPVGSPLSLECTVEGTSNPNLYWYRQAAGRGLQLLFYSVGIGQISSEVPQNLSASRPQDRQFILSSKKLLLSDSGFYLCAWRDGSSYNSPLHFGNGTRLTVT.

The chain's CDR3 is CASSSGDGRMALRYNEQFF. The CDR3 bases are TGTGCCAGCAGCTCGGGGGACGGGAGAATGGCGCTACGGTACAATGAGCAGTTCTTC. This chain links TRBV7-9 with TRBJ2-1; the D gene is possibly TRBD2 (6 bases). Germline V gene sequence: CDR1 SEHNR, CDR2 FQNEAQ (reference sequence). The V and J ends lost 4 bases and 4 bases respectively, with 26 bases between them. The CDR3 consists of 19 residues. Supplemented by reference TRBV7-9 and TRBJ2-1, the full variable domain reads DTGVSQNPRHKITKRGQNVTFRCDPISEHNRLYWYRQTLGQGPEFLTYFQNEAQLEKSRLLSDRFSAERPKGSFSTLEIQRTEQGDSAMYLCASSSGDGRMALRYNEQFFGPGTRLTVL.

This rearrangement joins TRBV5-1 to TRBJ2-3; tentative D call: TRBD2 (6 bases). The germline V gene encodes CDR1 SGHRS and CDR2 YFSETQ. The CDR3 has 15 amino acids. Between the trimmed V and J ends, which lost 4 bases and 5 bases, there was a span of 17 bases. The CDR3 sequence is CASSPPTSWLDTQYF. DNA of the CDR3: TGCGCCAGCAGCCCTCCCACTAGCTGGTTAGATACGCAGTATTTT.

The V gene is TRBV6-4, the J gene TRBJ2-2; D may be TRBD1 (5 bases). The CDR3 length is 15 residues. Germline loops: CDR1 MRHNA, CDR2 SNTAGT. Trimming cost V 4 bases and J 0 bases, with 9 bases left between them. The CDR3 protein is CASSGQGPNTGELFF. The CDR3, as DNA: TGTGCCAGCAGTGGGCAGGGCCCGAACACCGGGGAGCTGTTTTTT.

The V call is TRBV7-9, the J call TRBJ1-1; D remains ambiguous. Trimming took 1 base from V and 6 from J, leaving 9 bases between them. This CDR3 contains 13 residues. Germline values: CDR1 SEHNR, CDR2 FQNEAQ (reference sequence). CDR3 amino acids: CASSLGGVPEAFF. Here the CDR3 DNA reads TGTGCCAGCAGCTTAGGCGGTGTTCCTGAAGCTTTCTTT.

This rearrangement joins TRBV10-1 to TRBJ2-5, with 12 bases identical to TRBD2. The V gene's germline CDR1 is WNHNN and CDR2 SYGVQD (reference sequence). Unmatched junction bases numbered 8, after V lost 2 bases and J lost 1 base. The CDR3 contains 18 residues. The CDR3 DNA reads TGCGCCAGCAGTGAGAGGACTAGCGGGACTCGATCCCAAGAGACCCAGTACTTC. This codes for CASSERTSGTRSQETQYF.

V gene TRBV5-4 combines with J gene TRBJ1-1; TRBD1 agrees at 10 bases. The CDR3 runs 16 residues. With 2 bases clipped from V and 5 bases from J, the junction kept 9 bases outside the gene matches. In germline, CDR1 is SGHNT, CDR2 YYREEE (reference sequence). CDR3 sequence reads: CASSLSGTGEPTEAFF. The CDR3 DNA follows: TGTGCCAGCAGCTTATCCGGGACAGGGGAACCAACTGAAGCTTTCTTT.

The gene calls are TRBV21-1 and TRBJ2-6; the table assigns TRBD1, which was not confirmed against the DNA. TRBV21-1 is an annotated pseudogene. CDR3 size: 16 residues. The CDR3 loop reads CASSNIHSSGANVLTF. Here the CDR3 DNA reads TGTGCCAGCAGCAACATTCACAGCTCTGGGGCCAACGTCCTGACTTTC.

The V gene is TRBV5-1, the J gene TRBJ2-7; 9 bases fit TRBD1. The CDR3 has 15 amino acids. With V trimmed by 4 bases and J by 2 bases, 7 bases remained unmatched. CDR1 is SGHRS, CDR2 YFSETQ, per germline. In DNA, the CDR3 is TGCGCCAGCAGCACCTCGGGGACAGGGCCCTACGAGCAGTACTTC. Protein: CASSTSGTGPYEQYF.

The chain has TRBV9 and TRBJ2-5; D perhaps matches TRBD2 (6 bases). Deletions cut 3 bases from V and 1 base from J, with 13 bases between. Per germline, CDR1 SGDLS and CDR2 YYNGEE. This CDR3 comprises 15 residues. CDR3 nucleotides: TGTGCCAGCAGCGGATTCGGGGGACTCCAAGAGACCCAGTACTTC. This translates into CASSGFGGLQETQYF.

This chain connects TRBV2 to TRBJ2-7; 9 bases align to TRBD1. Trimming cost V 5 bases and J 5 bases; bases outside gene matches: 7. This CDR3 contains 14 residues. Germline CDR1 is SNHLY and CDR2 is FYNNEI. CDR3 in DNA: TGTGCCAGCAGTTCTGCCGGGACAGGGAACGAGCAGTACTTC. It encodes CASSSAGTGNEQYF.

This chain connects TRBV11-2 to TRBJ2-7; TRBD1 agrees at 7 bases. There are 15 residues in the CDR3. After removal of 1 base from V and 3 bases from J, the junction contained 6 bases not matched to a gene. CDR1 and CDR2 (germline): SGHAT, FQNNGV. The CDR3, as DNA: TGTGCCAGCAGCTTAGCCCTAGGGGACAGCTACGAGCAGTACTTC. Translation: CASSLALGDSYEQYF. Looking up the rest from reference TRBV11-2 and TRBJ2-7 gives the full variable domain: EAGVAQSPRYKIIEKRQSVAFWCNPISGHATLYWYQQILGQGPKLLIQFQNNGVVDDSQLPKDRFSAERLKGVDSTLKIQPAKLEDSAVYLCASSLALGDSYEQYFGPGTRLTVT.

The genes are TRBV6-1 and TRBJ1-5, with 8 positions matching TRBD1. Germline V gene sequence: CDR1 MNHNS, CDR2 SASEGT. The J segment lost 2 bases and the V segment lost 6 bases, leaving 6 bases of the junction unmatched. The length of the CDR3 is 15 residues. As DNA, the CDR3 is TGTGCCAGCAGCTTGGACAGGGCAGGCAATCAGCCCCAGCATTTT. The encoded protein is CASSLDRAGNQPQHF.

The CDR3 nucleotides read TGCGCCAGCAGCCAACACTTGAACACCGGGGAGCTGTTTTTT. Residues: CASSQHLNTGELFF. The genes are TRBV4-1 and TRBJ2-2, with D unresolved. The CDR3 loop spans 14 amino acids. The germline V and J ends were trimmed by 2 bases and 1 base, with 5 bases remaining between them. Germline CDR1 MGHRA, CDR2 YSYEKL.

A note on this clone: One end of the junction fails to match germline, which may point to a read error. The chain uses TRBV7-7 and TRBJ2-1, with D possibly matching TRBD2 (6 bases). CDR1 is SSHAT and CDR2 is FNYEAQ in the germline V gene (reference sequence). The CDR3 runs 13 residues. The CDR3 nucleotides read TGTGCTAGCAGACTAGTTTCCTACAATGAGCAGTTCTTC. Amino acids: CASRLVSYNEQFF.

V and J are TRBV4-1 and TRBJ2-7; possibly TRBD1 for D (6 bases). V shed 0 bases and J shed 3 bases, with 12 bases lying between them. CDR1 and CDR2 (germline): MGHRA, YSYEKL. The CDR3 has 15 amino acids. As DNA, the CDR3 is TGCGCCAGCAGCCAAGATCTACAGGGTATCTACGAGCAGTACTTC. It translates to CASSQDLQGIYEQYF.

The chain uses TRBV7-9 and TRBJ1-3; D might be TRBD1 (5 bases). Germline CDR1 reads SEHNR; CDR2 reads FQNEAQ (reference sequence). Trimming removed 7 bases from V and 0 bases from J, with 10 bases in between. The length of the CDR3 is 14 residues. The CDR3 loop is CASTGGVSGNTIYF. CDR3 DNA sequence: TGTGCCAGCACCGGGGGGGTCTCTGGAAACACCATATATTTT.

The V call is TRBV30, the J call TRBJ1-5; D is undetermined. Trimming cost V 5 bases and J 2 bases, with 13 bases left between them. Germline loops: CDR1 GTSNPN, CDR2 SVGIG (reference sequence). The CDR3 is 14 residues long. CDR3 amino acids: CAWDAGWGNQPQHF. CDR3 coding DNA: TGTGCCTGGGACGCGGGGTGGGGCAATCAGCCCCAGCATTTT.

The gene calls are TRBV28 and TRBJ2-7; possible D gene TRBD2, 7 bases. V lost 4 bases to trimming and J lost 4 bases, with 20 bases between them. From germline, CDR1 is MDHEN and CDR2 SYDVKM. The CDR3 has 16 residues. DNA for the CDR3: TGTGCCAGCAGTTCGCCTGGGGGGGCAGTTCGATACGAGCAGTACTTC. Protein sequence: CASSSPGGAVRYEQYF.

Only one count was recorded for this clone. The chain carries TRBV10-1 and TRBJ2-1, with a tentative D call TRBD2 (7 bases). The germline CDR1 and CDR2 sequences are WNHNN and SYGVQD (reference sequence). Trimming pared 3 bases from V and 3 bases from J, leaving 12 bases between. There are 15 residues in the CDR3. CDR3 sequence reads: CASSDGGGNYNEQFF. CDR3 DNA sequence: TGCGCCAGCAGTGACGGCGGGGGCAACTACAATGAGCAGTTCTTC.